This T cell receptor (beta chain) is drawn from a study of B cell selection in AIRE deficiency. The repertoire was sequenced with immunoSEQ multiplex PCR; TCRdb's copy has only in-frame clones and lacks some. Altogether roughly 26,000 clones are present, 80% to 95% being singletons, with the ten largest covering 1.1%. Overall study results and limits: Only approximately 10% of 3,500 to 4,500 shared Treg sequences were patient-specific; 30% to 40% healthy-specific. CDR3s were shorter in shared Treg sequences, reflecting few non-templated nucleotide insertions. With only TCRbeta sequenced, less than 45% of shared healthy Treg sequences overlapped Tconv.

As for this clone: Its cognate antigen is unknown.

Germline CDR1 is KGHSH and CDR2 is LQKENI. Germline trimming cut 3 bases from V and 6 bases from J; bases unmatched to any gene: 5. The CDR3 loop spans 15 amino acids. Regulatory T cells were sorted as CD4+CD25hiCD127low/negative cells. Controls came from healthy donors unrelated to patients. The genes are TRBV18 and TRBJ1-4, with 9 bases aligning to TRBD1. Sample: CD4+CD25+ Tregs sorted from PBMCs. The receptor's source is a human donor in good health. The CDR3 is CASSPIQGADEKLFF. The CDR3 DNA sequence: TGTGCCAGCTCACCGATACAGGGGGCGGATGAAAAACTGTTTTTT.